A single sample gave rise to the 26 T cell receptor beta chains below, sequenced in a study of cytomegalovirus exposure and HLA in healthy donors. 60 Vbeta and 13 Jbeta primers were used in PCR. Here immunoSEQ multiplex PCR was the method, and the copy in TCRdb shows in-frame clones only, minus some. This table holds 50,000 or so clones. Sequencing used PBMCs. Receptors were obtained from a man in his forties or fifties in good health and CMV-seropositive.

The V gene is TRBV4-1, the J gene TRBJ2-7; D unclear. V was clipped by 0 bases and J by 6 bases, with 12 bases between them. The CDR3 runs to 14 residues. The germline V gene has CDR1 MGHRA and CDR2 YSYEKL. The CDR3 loop is CASSQERVLSEQYF. CDR3 DNA sequence: TGCGCCAGCAGCCAAGAACGGGTCCTGAGCGAGCAGTACTTC.

V gene TRBV19 combines with J gene TRBJ2-5; 8 bases match TRBD1. Germline CDR1 reads LNHDA; CDR2 reads SQIVND (reference sequence). The CDR3 is 13 residues long. The V segment lost 5 bases and the J segment 6 bases; nucleotides outside the gene matches: 5. The CDR3 coding sequence is TGTGCCAGTAGTTCGACAGGGGTACAGACCCAGTACTTC. Protein: CASSSTGVQTQYF. The full variable domain, rest sourced from reference TRBV19 and TRBJ2-5, is DGGITQSPKYLFRKEGQNVTLSCEQNLNHDAMYWYRQDPGQGLRLIYYSQIVNDFQKGDIAEGYSVSREKKESFPLTVTSAQKNPTAFYLCASSSTGVQTQYFGPGTRLLVL.

The chain joins TRBV7-9 to TRBJ1-1, with a tentative D call TRBD1 (5 bases). Germline V gene lookup returns CDR1 SEHNR and CDR2 FQNEAQ (reference sequence). The CDR3 sequence is 14 residues long. The V end lost 0 bases, the J end lost 1 base, and 6 bases lay between the germline ends. The CDR3 here is CASSLAQGNTEAFF. DNA of the CDR3: TGTGCCAGCAGCTTAGCCCAGGGGAACACTGAAGCTTTCTTT.

This chain uses TRBV19 with TRBJ1-5; D ambiguous. CDR1 is LNHDA and CDR2 is SQIVND in the germline V gene (reference sequence). The CDR3 extends over 13 amino acids. Trimming took 3 bases from V and 3 from J, leaving 6 bases between them. Here the CDR3 reads CASSIQANQPQHF. CDR3 nucleotide sequence: TGTGCCAGTAGTATTCAGGCCAATCAGCCCCAGCATTTT.

This chain uses TRBV9 with TRBJ1-6; 7 bases map to TRBD1. CDR1 is SGDLS and CDR2 is YYNGEE in the germline V gene. Unmatched junction bases numbered 4, after V lost 4 bases and J lost 6 bases. This CDR3 region has 14 residues. This chain's CDR3 is CASSRQGPNSPLHF. CDR3 nucleotide sequence: TGTGCCAGCAGCCGACAGGGACCTAATTCACCCCTCCACTTT.

The chain carries TRBV5-1 and TRBJ2-5, with TRBD1 matching over 7 bases. Germline V lookup: CDR1 SGHRS, CDR2 YFSETQ. The CDR3 runs 14 residues. The trim removed 3 bases at V and 2 bases at J, leaving 4 bases unmatched. CDR3 DNA sequence: TGCGCCAGCAGCTGGGGGACAGTTCAAGAGACCCAGTACTTC. This encodes CASSWGTVQETQYF. The full variable domain, completed using reference TRBV5-1 and TRBJ2-5, is KAGVTQTPRYLIKTRGQQVTLSCSPISGHRSVSWYQQTPGQGLQFLFEYFSETQRNKGNFPGRFSGRQFSNSRSEMNVSTLELGDSALYLCASSWGTVQETQYFGPGTRLLVL.

The V call is TRBV11-2, the J call TRBJ2-7; possibly TRBD2 for D (6 bases). V lost 7 bases and J lost 1, with 23 bases in between. The CDR3 is made up of 17 amino acids. CDR1 is SGHAT, CDR2 FQNNGV, per germline. The CDR3 nucleotides are TGTGCCAGCATCATTTTGGAGGGCCCTAAAGAGTCCTACGAGCAGTACTTC. As protein: CASIILEGPKESYEQYF.

The V gene is TRBV28, the J gene TRBJ2-7, with TRBD2 matching over 9 bases. There are 16 residues in the CDR3. The V gene end was trimmed by 6 bases and the J gene end by 5 bases; junction bases not matched to a gene: 14. Germline CDR1 reads MDHEN; CDR2 reads SYDVKM. This chain's CDR3 is CASRPTPGLALNEQYF. The CDR3 DNA is TGTGCCAGCAGACCTACGCCGGGACTAGCTCTAAACGAGCAGTACTTC. The full variable domain, its missing parts supplied by reference TRBV28 and TRBJ2-7, is DVKVTQSSRYLVKRTGEKVFLECVQDMDHENMFWYRQDPGLGLRLIYFSYDVKMKEKGDIPEGYSVSREKKERFSLILESASTNQTSMYLCASRPTPGLALNEQYFGPGTRLTVT.

J is TRBJ2-2 and V is TRBV7-8; TRBD2 is a possible D gene (5 bases). Trimming shortened V by 7 bases and J by 4 bases, and 16 bases separated the two germline ends. This CDR3 has 15 residues. The germline V gene encodes CDR1 SGHVS and CDR2 FQNEAQ. The CDR3 DNA is TGTGCCAGCACCCAAGGGTCTAGCTTCACCGGGGAGCTGTTTTTT. Its translation is CASTQGSSFTGELFF.

This chain uses TRBV19 with TRBJ2-7; D is possibly TRBD1 (5 bases). This CDR3 contains 13 residues. Germline CDR1 LNHDA, CDR2 SQIVND (reference sequence). The V and J ends lost 10 bases and 7 bases respectively, with 20 bases between them. This CDR3 is CATPDRGLWEQYF. For the CDR3, the DNA is TGTGCCACCCCTGACAGAGGCCTTTGGGAGCAGTACTTC.

CDR3 sequence (DNA): TGCGCCAGCAGCCAAGGGACAGGGGCGGGGTACGAGCAGTACTTC. This translates into CASSQGTGAGYEQYF. This chain connects TRBV4-1 to TRBJ2-7, with 9 nucleotides matching TRBD1. The CDR3 has 15 residues. Germline V gene lookup returns CDR1 MGHRA and CDR2 YSYEKL. The V gene end was trimmed by 1 base and the J gene end by 4 bases; junction bases not matched to a gene: 5.

The chain carries TRBV19 and TRBJ2-7; 9 bases line up with TRBD1. Trimming removed 5 bases from V and 0 bases from J; junction bases left unmatched: 2. This CDR3 spans 14 amino acids. Germline CDR1 reads LNHDA; CDR2 reads SQIVND (reference sequence). CDR3 sequence: CASSPQGASYEQYF. In nucleotides, the CDR3 is TGTGCCAGTAGTCCACAGGGGGCCTCCTACGAGCAGTACTTC.

The genes are TRBV2 and TRBJ2-5; D uncertain. CDR1 is SNHLY and CDR2 is FYNNEI in the germline V gene. V was shortened by 6 bases and J by 2 bases, with 7 bases between the two germline ends. The CDR3 totals 12 residues. Written as DNA, the CDR3 is TGTGCCAGCAGAGACTTGCAAGAGACCCAGTACTTC. It specifies CASRDLQETQYF.

The gene calls are TRBV4-2 and TRBJ2-5, with 7 bases aligning to TRBD1. Unmatched junction bases numbered 4, after V lost 1 base and J lost 5 bases. Germline CDR1 and CDR2: LGHNA and YNFKEQ. The length of the CDR3 is 14 residues. Here the CDR3 reads CASSQGTGRETQYF. CDR3 DNA sequence: TGTGCCAGCAGCCAAGGGACAGGACGGGAGACCCAGTACTTC.

This chain connects TRBV7-9 to TRBJ2-7; TRBD1 is a possible D gene (6 bases). The CDR3 covers 15 residues. V was pared by 5 bases and J by 0 bases, with 14 bases between. CDR1 is SEHNR, CDR2 FQNEAQ, per germline (reference sequence). CDR3 nucleotide sequence: TGTGCCAGCAGCCCAGGGGTTTTCAGCTCCTACGAGCAGTACTTC. It translates to CASSPGVFSSYEQYF.

This chain uses TRBV11-1 with TRBJ1-4; possible D gene TRBD1, 6 bases. CDR3 length: 15 residues. V gave up 5 bases and J gave up 6 bases, with 16 bases separating them. The germline CDR1 and CDR2 sequences are SGHAT and FQDESV (reference sequence). The CDR3 bases are TGTGCCAGCAGCATTGGACAGTCCGGTGATGAAAAACTGTTTTTT. Amino acid sequence: CASSIGQSGDEKLFF.

The J gene is TRBJ1-4, the V gene TRBV6-1, with 10 nucleotides matching TRBD1. The germline CDR1 and CDR2 sequences are MNHNS and SASEGT. J gave up 8 bases and V 3 bases, and 9 bases lay outside the gene matches. The CDR3 length is 16 residues. CDR3 in amino acids: CASSEVAGQGSEKLFF. For the CDR3, the DNA is TGTGCCAGCAGTGAGGTCGCGGGACAGGGGAGCGAAAAACTGTTTTTT.

The rearrangement links TRBV7-3 to TRBJ2-1, with TRBD2 matching over 9 bases. The CDR3 spans 15 residues. Germline CDR1 reads SGHTA; CDR2 reads FQGTGA. The junction had 4 bases not matched to a gene; V was cut back by 5 bases and J by 2 bases. DNA of the CDR3: TGTGCCAGCAGCCTTACTAGCGGGCCCTACAATGAGCAGTTCTTC. It translates to CASSLTSGPYNEQFF.

This rearrangement joins TRBV5-6 to TRBJ2-3; 10 positions agree with TRBD1. CDR1 is SGHDT, CDR2 YYEEEE, per germline. The CDR3 loop spans 15 amino acids. V gave up 4 bases and J gave up 3 bases; unmatched junction bases: 5. DNA of the CDR3: TGTGCCAGCAGCCCTTGGGGACAGGGGACAGATACGCAGTATTTT. Its protein product is CASSPWGQGTDTQYF.

As for this clone: One end of the junction varies from germline; a read error may be responsible. J is TRBJ2-1 and V is TRBV4-3; TRBD2 agrees at 9 bases. The CDR3 runs to 19 residues. In germline, CDR1 is LGHNA, CDR2 YSLEER. This CDR3 reads CASSHSGGLTLSSDNEQFF. The CDR3 region has the DNA TGCGCCAGCAGCCACAGCGGGGGGCTCACCTTGAGCTCCGACAATGAGCAGTTCTTC.

The chain uses TRBV29-1 and TRBJ2-3; 14 bases are a match to TRBD2. Germline values: CDR1 SQVTM, CDR2 ANQGSEA. V lost 6 bases to trimming and J lost 1 base; unmatched junction nucleotides: 12. The CDR3 consists of 18 residues. CDR3 sequence (DNA): TGCAGCGTCGGGGGCGGCGGGACTAGCGGGAGTGGCACAGATACGCAGTATTTT. As protein: CSVGGGGTSGSGTDTQYF.

The J gene is TRBJ2-3, the V gene TRBV7-3; D remains unclear. The CDR3 is made up of 14 amino acids. The V gene lost 4 bases and the J gene lost 11 bases, with 19 bases spanning the gap. Germline V gives CDR1 SGHTA, CDR2 FQGTGA. The CDR3 loop reads CASSSSNLAGVQYF. Here the CDR3 DNA reads TGTGCCAGCAGCTCGTCGAATCTGGCAGGTGTGCAGTATTTT.

The rearrangement joins TRBV5-1 to TRBJ1-1; weak D call: TRBD1 (6 bases). The V gene's germline CDR1 is SGHRS and CDR2 YFSETQ. The CDR3 contains 14 residues. The ends were cut back, 4 bases at V and 4 bases at J, with 14 bases in the middle. CDR3 nucleotides: TGCGCCAGCAGCCAGAGAGGGGGATTCACTGAAGCTTTCTTT. Protein product: CASSQRGGFTEAFF.

DNA of the CDR3: TGTGCCAGCAGCTTAGTGGGCCAGGGGGCAGGCTACACCTTC. The encoded protein is CASSLVGQGAGYTF. The rearrangement joins TRBV7-2 to TRBJ1-2; TRBD1 aligns across 8 bases. V shed 1 base, J shed 8 bases, and the junction held 6 bases outside the gene matches. The CDR3 is 14 amino acids. The V gene's germline CDR1 is SGHTA and CDR2 FQGNSA.

The chain couples TRBV19 to TRBJ2-5, with TRBD1 as a possible D gene (6 bases). The germline CDR1 and CDR2 sequences are LNHDA and SQIVND (reference sequence). The length of the CDR3 is 14 residues. V dropped 6 bases and J dropped 1 base, with 12 bases sitting between them. The CDR3 DNA follows: TGTGCCAGTAGCGGCGACAGGTCCCAAGAGACCCAGTACTTC. It specifies CASSGDRSQETQYF.

The genes are TRBV6-5 and TRBJ2-3, with D possibly being TRBD1 (6 bases). Per the germline V gene, CDR1 is MNHEY and CDR2 is SVGAGI. Trimming removed 0 bases at V and 4 bases at J, with 14 bases between. The CDR3 is made up of 16 amino acids. CDR3 nucleotide sequence: TGTGCCAGCAGTTACTCCAGACAGGAATTCTCAGATACGCAGTATTTT. Protein product: CASSYSRQEFSDTQYF.